This T cell receptor (beta chain) was obtained from a study of cytomegalovirus exposure and HLA in healthy donors. In regard to this clone: The antigen is unknown.

Study-level findings and limits: Presence/absence analyses treated sequencing depth as roughly uniform across donors. Three chains linked to CMV were shown in vitro to be specific for CMV antigens. HLA restriction was apparent for most CMV-associated TCR beta chains in a later analysis.

The study ran its PCR with 60 Vbeta and 13 Jbeta primers. Assay used: immunoSEQ multiplex PCR; TCRdb lists only in-frame clones, some missing. The sample shows roughly 150,000 clones, around 80% of them seen only once. The sequence came from a man aged 30 to 45 in good health. Sequences were obtained from PBMCs.

CDR3 DNA: TGTGCCATTGACCCAGACAGGGGTTATGGCTACACCTTC. It codes for CAIDPDRGYGYTF. The chain is built from TRBV10-3 and TRBJ1-2; 8 bases align to TRBD1. The V gene's germline CDR1 is ENHRY and CDR2 SYGVKD. The CDR3 totals 13 residues. Trimming removed 9 bases from V and 5 bases from J; junction bases left unmatched: 8.